Listed below are T cell receptor beta chains from one sample, sequenced in a study of blood T cell repertoires in COVID-19. Data came from immunoSEQ multiplex PCR; TCRdb stores just in-frame clones and leaves some out. The data contain a few hundred thousand clones, 85% to 90% of them singletons. The specimen was peripheral blood. The receptors stem from a woman aged 55-69 years with COVID-19, enrolled during active disease. CDR3s include the opening cysteine and the closing phenylalanine or tryptophan. A D gene is named only where the DNA matches it firmly. Some rows mark clone size as missing; the rest say once, few, many or name a class of expanded clone.

V gene	CDR3 length	D gene	J gene	clone size	CDR3 protein	CDR3 DNA
TRBV5-1	17	TRBD1	TRBJ1-2	NA	CASSLAATRDRGYGYTF	TGCGCCAGCAGCTTGGCTGCTACCCGGGACAGGGGATATGGCTACACCTTC
TRBV9	13	NA	TRBJ1-2	NA	CASSVESGYGYTF	TGTGCCAGCAGCGTTGAGTCTGGCTATGGCTACACCTTC
TRBV7-2	16	TRBD1	TRBJ1-6	NA	CASSLATGQGNSPLHF	TGTGCCAGCAGCTTAGCGACGGGACAGGGGAATTCACCCCTCCACTTT
TRBV6-5	14	NA	TRBJ1-5	NA	CASSTGLENQPQHF	TGTGCCAGCAGTACGGGACTGGAGAATCAGCCCCAGCATTTT
TRBV4-2	16	TRBD2	TRBJ2-3	NA	CASSLYGLGDTDTQYF	TGTGCCAGCAGCCTCTACGGACTAGGGGACACAGATACGCAGTATTTT
TRBV7-2	13	NA	TRBJ1-2	NA	CARPDSRGLGYTF	TGTGCCAGACCTGATAGTCGAGGCCTGGGCTACACCTTC
TRBV5-4	15	NA	TRBJ1-1	NA	CASSSRGGGEREAFF	TGTGCCAGCAGCTCCCGGGGAGGGGGGGAACGTGAAGCTTTCTTT
TRBV6-5	15	NA	TRBJ2-7	few	CASSTGTVGGYEQYF	TGTGCCAGCAGTACTGGGACTGTAGGAGGCTACGAGCAGTACTTC
TRBV27	20	TRBD2	TRBJ2-5	NA	CASSLHRGGTGPKSQETQYF	TGTGCCAGCAGTCTCCACCGGGGGGGGACGGGCCCTAAATCTCAAGAGACCCAGTACTTC
TRBV18	12	NA	TRBJ2-5	NA	CASSPPLETQYF	TGTGCCAGCTCACCACCCCTCGAGACCCAGTACTTC
TRBV11-2	15	NA	TRBJ2-1	NA	CASSDLTGRYNEQFF	TGTGCCAGCAGTGACCTGACAGGCCGGTACAATGAGCAGTTCTTC
TRBV5-1	15	NA	TRBJ1-5	NA	CASSSGENSNQPQHF	TGCGCCAGCAGCTCCGGGGAAAATAGCAATCAGCCCCAGCATTTT
TRBV3-1/TRBV3-2	13	TRBD1	TRBJ1-2	NA	CASTPTGQGGYTF	TGTGCCAGCACCCCGACAGGGCAGGGAGGCTACACCTTC
TRBV7-8	16	NA	TRBJ1-3	few	CASSPPDRFSGNTIYF	TGTGCCAGCAGCCCCCCCGACAGGTTCTCTGGAAACACCATATATTTT
TRBV19	17	TRBD1	TRBJ1-4	NA	CASSTTLPRTGGEKLFF	TGTGCCAGTAGTACCACCCTGCCCCGGACAGGGGGCGAAAAACTGTTTTTT
TRBV9	13	NA	TRBJ1-1	once	CASSVDLNTEAFF	TGTGCCAGCAGCGTAGATCTTAACACTGAAGCTTTCTTT
TRBV3-1/TRBV3-2	14	TRBD1	TRBJ1-2	NA	CASSQPGTVYGYTF	TGTGCCAGCAGCCAACCCGGGACAGTCTATGGCTACACCTTC
TRBV6-1	14	NA	TRBJ2-7	NA	CASSEAWRSYEQYF	TGTGCCAGCAGTGAAGCTTGGAGGTCCTACGAGCAGTACTTC
TRBV4-2	17	NA	TRBJ1-6	NA	CASSQDIGVGWNSPLHF	TGTGCCAGCAGCCAAGATATCGGGGTGGGTTGGAATTCACCCCTCCACTTT
TRBV19	14	NA	TRBJ1-2	NA	CATTYGGGGGGYTF	TGTGCCACCACCTACGGGGGGGGAGGAGGTGGCTACACCTTC
TRBV3-1/TRBV3-2	18	TRBD2	TRBJ2-3	NA	CASSQQLAGGTSTDTQYF	TGTGCCAGCAGCCAACAGCTAGCGGGGGGGACTAGCACAGATACGCAGTATTTT
TRBV19	13	NA	TRBJ1-5	once	CASSTLSNQPQHF	TGTGCCAGTAGTACCCTAAGCAATCAGCCCCAGCATTTT
TRBV5-3	14	NA	TRBJ1-5	NA	CARSQDTSNQPQHF	TGTGCCAGAAGCCAAGACACTAGCAATCAGCCCCAGCATTTT
TRBV7-2	16	TRBD1	TRBJ1-3	NA	CASSHDRGSSGNTIYF	TGTGCCAGCAGCCACGACAGGGGAAGCTCTGGAAACACCATATATTTT
TRBV6-1	15	NA	TRBJ1-5	NA	CASSETDRGSRPQHF	TGTGCCAGCAGTGAAACTGACCGAGGGTCCCGGCCCCAGCATTTT
TRBV4-1	15	NA	TRBJ1-2	NA	CASSPAGSTSNGYTF	TGCGCCAGCAGCCCAGCCGGGAGTACAAGCAATGGCTACACCTTC
TRBV6-1	14	NA	TRBJ1-2	NA	CASSEARRSYGYTF	TGTGCCAGCAGTGAAGCGAGGCGGTCCTATGGCTACACCTTC
TRBV9	13	NA	TRBJ2-3	NA	CASSVRGTDTQYF	TGTGCCAGCAGCGTAAGAGGTACAGATACGCAGTATTTT
TRBV6-2/TRBV6-3	14	NA	TRBJ2-7	once	CASSDGQLPYEQYF	TGTGCCAGCAGCGACGGACAGCTCCCCTACGAGCAGTACTTC
TRBV6-6	15	TRBD1	TRBJ1-1	NA	CASSPRTGPNTEAFF	TGTGCCAGCAGTCCCCGGACAGGCCCTAACACTGAAGCTTTCTTT
TRBV11-2	13	TRBD1	TRBJ1-2	NA	CASSLDRGYGYTF	TGTGCCAGCAGCTTGGACAGGGGATATGGCTACACCTTC
TRBV3-1/TRBV3-2	16	TRBD1	TRBJ1-2	NA	CASSQDLRGQFYGYTF	TGTGCCAGCAGCCAAGATTTGCGGGGACAGTTCTATGGCTACACCTTC
TRBV27	14	TRBD1	TRBJ1-2	NA	CASSSLQGADGYTF	TGTGCCAGCAGTTCCCTACAGGGGGCGGATGGCTACACCTTC
TRBV27	15	TRBD1	TRBJ1-5	NA	CASSGTGGVYQPQHF	TGTGCCAGCAGTGGGACAGGGGGAGTGTATCAGCCCCAGCATTTT
TRBV7-9	12	NA	TRBJ1-4	NA	CASRVQNEKLFF	TGTGCCAGCAGAGTCCAGAATGAAAAACTGTTTTTT
TRBV19	14	NA	TRBJ1-2	once	CASSIDSRNYGYTF	TGTGCCAGTAGCATCGACAGCCGTAACTATGGCTACACCTTC
TRBV9	17	TRBD2	TRBJ2-2	NA	CASSSRTASRGTGELFF	TGTGCCAGCAGCTCCCGGACGGCCTCGCGGGGGACCGGGGAGCTGTTTTTT
TRBV19	18	TRBD1	TRBJ1-1	NA	CASALTRQGPWGDTEAFF	TGTGCCAGCGCCCTAACGCGACAGGGGCCCTGGGGGGACACTGAAGCTTTCTTT
TRBV7-9	13	NA	TRBJ1-5	NA	CASSLYGDQPQHF	TGTGCCAGCAGCTTATACGGAGATCAGCCCCAGCATTTT
TRBV7-2	15	TRBD1	TRBJ2-7	NA	CASRGQGARTYEQYF	TGTGCCAGCAGGGGACAGGGGGCGAGGACCTACGAGCAGTACTTC
TRBV19	14	NA	TRBJ2-2	once	CASEEGMKTGELFF	TGTGCCAGTGAGGAGGGAATGAAGACCGGGGAGCTGTTTTTT
TRBV4-1	14	NA	TRBJ2-1	NA	CASSHTLSNNEQFF	TGCGCCAGCAGCCACACCCTAAGTAACAATGAGCAGTTCTTC
TRBV29-1	12	NA	TRBJ2-7	NA	CSVEVIGYEQYF	TGCAGCGTTGAAGTAATCGGGTACGAGCAGTACTTC
TRBV7-2	13	NA	TRBJ2-5	NA	CASSLDSQETQYF	TGTGCCAGCAGCTTAGACTCCCAAGAGACCCAGTACTTC
TRBV29-1	15	NA	TRBJ1-4	NA	CSAVSGTSKNEKLFF	TGCAGCGCCGTCTCAGGGACTTCCAAAAATGAAAAACTGTTTTTT
TRBV27	13	NA	TRBJ1-1	NA	CASSYGGSTEAFF	TGTGCCAGCAGTTACGGGGGATCCACTGAAGCTTTCTTT
TRBV2	14	NA	TRBJ1-5	NA	CASSLGGEGQPQHF	TGTGCCAGCAGCCTAGGGGGAGAGGGTCAGCCCCAGCATTTT
TRBV18	18	NA	TRBJ1-3	NA	CASSPNSPGSVSGNTIYF	TGTGCCAGCTCACCAAACTCGCCAGGGTCGGTCTCTGGAAACACCATATATTTT
TRBV5-1	15	TRBD1	TRBJ1-5	once	CASSLDGTGNQPQHF	TGCGCCAGCAGCTTGGACGGGACAGGCAATCAGCCCCAGCATTTT
TRBV6-1	14	NA	TRBJ1-5	NA	CASSTLQGSQPQHF	TGTGCCAGCAGTACCTTACAGGGAAGCCAGCCCCAGCATTTT
TRBV21-1	14	NA	TRBJ1-5	NA	CAGQTVLSNQPQHF	TGTGCCGGGCAGACAGTACTTAGCAATCAGCCCCAGCATTTT
TRBV5-1	16	TRBD2	TRBJ2-7	NA	CASSLVGPSGAYEQYF	TGCGCCAGCAGCTTGGTCGGGCCTAGCGGGGCCTACGAGCAGTACTTC
TRBV4-2	14	NA	TRBJ2-5	once	CASSQLTRYETQYF	TGTGCCAGCAGCCAACTTACTAGGTACGAGACCCAGTACTTC
TRBV7-2	15	NA	TRBJ1-5	NA	CASSLGQAYNQPQHF	TGTGCCAGCAGCTTGGGACAAGCATACAATCAGCCCCAGCATTTT
TRBV9	17	NA	TRBJ1-6	NA	CASSGSVGSVGNSPLHF	TGTGCCAGCAGCGGATCCGTTGGGAGCGTGGGGAATTCACCCCTCCACTTT
TRBV7-9	17	TRBD2	TRBJ2-7	NA	CASSPPSGGPASDEQYF	TGTGCCAGCAGCCCTCCGAGCGGGGGGCCCGCCTCGGACGAGCAGTACTTC
TRBV18	14	NA	TRBJ2-3	NA	CASSPVGAADTQYF	TGTGCCAGCTCACCAGTAGGGGCGGCGGATACGCAGTATTTT
TRBV9	14	TRBD1	TRBJ2-3	once	CASGPGGSPDTQYF	TGTGCCAGCGGGCCAGGGGGTTCCCCAGATACGCAGTATTTT
TRBV19	16	NA	TRBJ2-4	few	CASGPYRARDRDIQYF	TGTGCCAGCGGCCCTTATCGGGCCCGGGATAGAGACATTCAGTACTTC
TRBV2	12	NA	TRBJ1-2	NA	CASGTGFSGYTF	TGTGCCAGCGGTACAGGGTTTAGTGGCTACACCTTC